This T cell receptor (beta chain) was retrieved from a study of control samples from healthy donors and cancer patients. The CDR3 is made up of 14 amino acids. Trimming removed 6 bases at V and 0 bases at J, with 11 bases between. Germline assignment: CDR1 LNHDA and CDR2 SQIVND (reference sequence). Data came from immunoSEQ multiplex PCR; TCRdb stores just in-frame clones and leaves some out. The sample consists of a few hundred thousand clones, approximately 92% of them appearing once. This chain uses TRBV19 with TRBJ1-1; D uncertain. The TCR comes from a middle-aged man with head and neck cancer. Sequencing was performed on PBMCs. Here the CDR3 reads CASRTSLMNTEAFF. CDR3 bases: TGTGCCAGTAGGACCTCCCTTATGAACACTGAAGCTTTCTTT.